Below are 13 T cell receptor beta chains sequenced from a single sample in a study of diagnostic markers for celiac disease. TCRdb re-called the reads; every CDR3 protein appears as one record, without DNA. The sample has roughly 1,500 distinct CDR3 sequences, and its top ten clones hold 8% to 11%. Input material: either unsorted cells or a sorted T cell fraction (not recorded which). The source is a human donor.

CDR3 region: CSVGGGQGAYNEQFF. The rearrangement joins TRBV29-1 to TRBJ2-1; checking the TCRdb D call of TRBD1 is not possible without DNA. The CDR3 is made up of 15 amino acids. The V gene's germline CDR1 is SQVTM and CDR2 ANQGSEA.

This clonotype is identified as medium-sized from frequency. This rearrangement joins TRBV18 to TRBJ2-1; there is no DNA to check the TCRdb D call of TRBD2. The germline V gene has CDR1 KGHSH and CDR2 LQKENI. This CDR3 region has 18 residues. The CDR3 loop reads CASSPLRVAGNLNNEQFF.

Considering frequency, this clonotype is medium-sized (0.01 to 0.1%). CDR3 residues: CASSHALAPKEQYF. The J gene is TRBJ2-7, the V gene TRBV4-2. Germline CDR1 reads LGHNA; CDR2 reads YNFKEQ. This CDR3 has 14 residues.

This chain uses TRBV6-5 with TRBJ1-1; TCRdb calls TRBD1, which cannot be checked without DNA. CDR1 is MNHEY, CDR2 SVGAGI, per germline. CDR3 length equals 15 residues. This CDR3 reads CASSPSRGRVTEAFF.

The chain links TRBV27 to TRBJ1-1. Germline V gives CDR1 MNHEY, CDR2 SMNVEV (reference sequence). The CDR3 has 16 residues. The CDR3 spells CASSRGPLAPNTEAFF.

By frequency, this clonotype is medium-sized. The chain combines TRBV20-1 with TRBJ1-5; TCRdb's D gene call, TRBD1, goes unchecked for lack of DNA. The CDR3 runs to 15 residues. The germline V gene has CDR1 DFQATT and CDR2 SNEGSKA (reference sequence). CDR3 sequence reads: CSASPDGNSNQPQHF.

By frequency, this clonotype is medium-sized (0.01 to 0.1%). The chain couples TRBV30 to TRBJ2-1; TCRdb gives TRBD1 as the D gene, but with no DNA this cannot be confirmed. Germline CDR1 GTSNPN, CDR2 SVGIG (reference sequence). The CDR3 covers 11 residues. CDR3: CAWSAQGSPFF. Drawing the rest from reference TRBV30 and TRBJ2-1, the complete variable domain is SQTIHQWPATLVQPVGSPLSLECTVEGTSNPNLYWYRQAAGRGLQLLFYSVGIGQISSEVPQNLSASRPQDRQFILSSKKLLLSDSGFYLCAWSAQGSPFFGPGTRLTVL.

Its frequency marks this clonotype as medium-sized. This chain connects TRBV29-1 to TRBJ2-3; without DNA, the TCRdb call of TRBD1 cannot be checked. Germline V gene lookup returns CDR1 SQVTM and CDR2 ANQGSEA. This CDR3 spans 12 amino acids. This CDR3 is CSVGIRGNTQYF.

This clonotype is labeled medium-sized (0.01 to 0.1%) based on frequency. The CDR3: CASTIGVGAVEQFF. The rearrangement joins TRBV3-1 to TRBJ2-1; TCRdb names TRBD1, which stays unverified in the absence of DNA. The CDR3 totals 14 residues. Germline CDR1 reads LGHDT; CDR2 reads YNNKEL (reference sequence).

According to its frequency, this clonotype is medium-sized. V and J are TRBV30 and TRBJ2-4; TCRdb names TRBD1, which stays unverified in the absence of DNA. CDR3 length: 15 amino acids. Per the germline V gene, CDR1 is GTSNPN and CDR2 is SVGIG (reference sequence). The chain's CDR3 is CAWSPLGTSKNIQYF.

The chain uses TRBV6-5 and TRBJ1-2; TCRdb returns TRBD1, unconfirmable since there is no DNA. CDR3 length: 11 amino acids. CDR1 is MNHEY, CDR2 SVGAGI, per germline. This CDR3 is CASGTGGGYTF.

This clonotype registers medium-sized by frequency. The chain couples TRBV19 to TRBJ1-2; there is no DNA to check the TCRdb D call of TRBD1. The CDR3 consists of 16 residues. Germline V lookup: CDR1 LNHDA, CDR2 SQIVND (reference sequence). The CDR3: CASTPPGTGASYGYTF.

This clonotype counts as medium-sized by frequency. This chain connects TRBV27 to TRBJ1-2; TCRdb reports TRBD1, a call that lacks DNA to check it against. This CDR3 region has 15 residues. Per the germline V gene, CDR1 is MNHEY and CDR2 is SMNVEV (reference sequence). This chain's CDR3 is CASSIYRGQNYGYTF.